Below, one T cell receptor (beta chain) is given with its context. TCRdb keeps only in-frame clones here, not all; method: immunoSEQ multiplex PCR. The sample lists fewer than 70,000 clones; around 80% were seen once. Analysis of PBMCs was direct, with no culture step. The CDR3 has 14 amino acids. The V end was cut by 11 bases, the J end by 2 bases, with 16 bases between. CDR1 MGHDK and CDR2 SYGVNS come from the germline V gene. These data come from a study of neoadjuvant anti-PD-1 for oral cavity cancer. Across the whole study: Non-progressing patients received a fourth nivolumab dose near day 43, then surgery on days 50-56.

The sequencing used PBMCs, collected before nivolumab (anti-PD-1) treatment. This receptor was taken from a person aged 40-85 years with oral cavity squamous cell carcinoma. The V call is TRBV25-1, the J call TRBJ1-3; TRBD1 might be the D (5 bases). This CDR3 reads CASRGEVAGNTIYF. The CDR3 DNA reads TGTGCCTCCCGGGGGGAGGTGGCTGGAAACACCATATATTTT.